This T cell receptor beta chain was sequenced for a study of a mutant IDH1 vaccine in newly diagnosed glioma. Across the whole study: Week 35 held visit V12, while week 47 held visit V13.

On this clone itself: Its antigen remains unknown.

V lost 8 bases to trimming and J lost 4 bases, with 15 bases between them. CDR3 length: 14 residues. In germline, CDR1 is MRHNA, CDR2 SNTAGT. Assay used: immunoSEQ multiplex PCR; TCRdb lists only in-frame clones, some missing. The profile shows about 12,000 clones, around 80% of them singletons. Time point given: week 47, end of study. The study gave 300 ug of mutant IDH1 20-mer peptide per vaccine dose, with topical imiquimod. The clonotype was recovered from a woman aged 40-49 years with glioma. This sequence joins TRBV6-4 and TRBJ2-1, with D maybe TRBD2 (5 bases). Sequenced here: PBMCs, sampled from a glioma patient whose treatment included an IDH1 peptide vaccine. The CDR3 DNA is TGTGCCAGCTCAGACGGGAACAAGTACAATGAGCAGTTCTTC. Amino acid sequence: CASSDGNKYNEQFF.